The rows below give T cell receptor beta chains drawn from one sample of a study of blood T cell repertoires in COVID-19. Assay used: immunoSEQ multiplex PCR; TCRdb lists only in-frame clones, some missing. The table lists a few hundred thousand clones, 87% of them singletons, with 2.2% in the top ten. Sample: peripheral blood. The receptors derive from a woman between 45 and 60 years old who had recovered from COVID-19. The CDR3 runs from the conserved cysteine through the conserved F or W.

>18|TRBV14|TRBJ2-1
CASSRDLRRTSGYNEQFF
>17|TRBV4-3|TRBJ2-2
CASSQDFSFANTGELFF
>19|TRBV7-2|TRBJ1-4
CASSPRQGDAGAGDEKLFF
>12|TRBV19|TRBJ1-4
CASRAGAEKLFF
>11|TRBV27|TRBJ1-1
CASRRGTEAFF
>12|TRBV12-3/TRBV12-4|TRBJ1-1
CASTAGGREAFF
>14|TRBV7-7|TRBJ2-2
CASSLAGGTGELFF
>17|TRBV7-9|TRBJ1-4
CASSLATTGGFNEKLFF
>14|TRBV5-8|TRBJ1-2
CASSFGAADYGYTF
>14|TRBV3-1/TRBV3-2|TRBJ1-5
CASSQDLAHQPQHF
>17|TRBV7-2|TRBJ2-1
CASSSSLVAGNYNEQFF
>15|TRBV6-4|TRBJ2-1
CASSSAASSYNEQFF
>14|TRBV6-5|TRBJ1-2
CASRGWTGNYGYTF
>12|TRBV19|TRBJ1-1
CASKEGRTEAFF
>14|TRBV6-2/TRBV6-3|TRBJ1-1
CASSYSGGGTEAFF
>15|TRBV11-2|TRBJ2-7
CASSLEFRGKDEQYF
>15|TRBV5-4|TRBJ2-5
CASSLGQGALETQYF
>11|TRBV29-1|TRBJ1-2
CSVVQGVGYTF
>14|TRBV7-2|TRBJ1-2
CASSFNRAGYGYTF
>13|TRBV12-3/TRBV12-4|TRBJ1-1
CASTESGTSEAFF
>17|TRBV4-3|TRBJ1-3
CASSQLLPMGAGNTIYF
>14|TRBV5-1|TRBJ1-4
CASSLDTGNEKLFF
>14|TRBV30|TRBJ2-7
CAWSVQETGDLKYF
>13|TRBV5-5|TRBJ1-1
CASSLGTGREAFF
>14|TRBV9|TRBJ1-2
CASSVTGQSHGYTF
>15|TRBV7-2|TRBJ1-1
CASSPGHFTNTEAFF
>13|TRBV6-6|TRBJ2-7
CASRDRRVMEQYF
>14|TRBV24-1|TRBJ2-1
CATSGRTGGDEQFF
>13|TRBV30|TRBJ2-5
CAWSVTSWETQYF
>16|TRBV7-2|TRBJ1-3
CASSYYVRGLGNTIYF
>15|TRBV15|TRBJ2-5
CATQSGRAGAETQYF
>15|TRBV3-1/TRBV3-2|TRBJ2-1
CASSQVVAGYNEQFF
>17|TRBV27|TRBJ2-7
CASSRSPLGTQGHEQYF
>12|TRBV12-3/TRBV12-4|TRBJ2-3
CASSFDSSQQYF
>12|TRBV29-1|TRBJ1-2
CSVDPAGYGYTF
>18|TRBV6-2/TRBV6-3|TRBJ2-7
CASSYAGREQLQRREQYF
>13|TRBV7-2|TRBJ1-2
CASSLITVDGYTF
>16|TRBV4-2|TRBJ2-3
CASSQSTSGRADTQYF
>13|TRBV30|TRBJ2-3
CACARAGTDTQYF
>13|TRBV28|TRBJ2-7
CASNTLLPYEQYF
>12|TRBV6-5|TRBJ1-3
CASRRVGDTIYF
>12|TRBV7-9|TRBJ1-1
CATFSGDTEAFF
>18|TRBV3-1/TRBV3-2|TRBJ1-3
CASSPTWTGRGPGNTIYF
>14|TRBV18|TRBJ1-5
CASSPQGYDQPQHF
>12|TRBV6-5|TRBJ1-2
CASSPQGFGYTF
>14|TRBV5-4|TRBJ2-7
CASSLGRDSYEQYF